These T cell receptor beta chains were read from a single sample in a study of shared clonotypes between healthy human individuals. The method was immunoSEQ multiplex PCR; TCRdb's version includes in-frame clones alone and lacks a portion of them. There are over a million clones in the sample; 95% to 97% occur only once, and approximately 1% lies in the top ten. The sample taken for sequencing was naive CD4+ T cells sorted from blood. Source of these receptors: a man aged 25 to 40 in good health. Both conserved end residues are part of each CDR3. The order of the fields is CDR3 protein, J gene, V gene.

CASSLVMTGGETQYF	TRBJ2-5	TRBV5-1
CASSLAGTDYGYTF	TRBJ1-2	TRBV5-4
CASRGLLPTDTQYF	TRBJ2-3	TRBV7-8
CASSPTGGSPYEQYF	TRBJ2-7	TRBV7-3
CASSPGRDRHTGELFF	TRBJ2-2	TRBV28
CASSERISGKNIQYF	TRBJ2-4	TRBV10-1
CAISEKEDEQYF	TRBJ2-7	TRBV10-3
CASRAAGVGNGELFF	TRBJ2-2	TRBV6-4
CASSLAPPGLTNTGELFF	TRBJ2-2	TRBV7-3
CASSLVSGSTDTQYF	TRBJ2-3	TRBV5-5
CASSPNPGRARNEQFF	TRBJ2-1	TRBV9
CASSLWGRRNEKLFF	TRBJ1-4	TRBV28
CSAKLEKLFF	TRBJ1-4	TRBV20-1
CASSPDRIGEPQHF	TRBJ1-5	TRBV18
CASSLVAPFRSGTSGRARYEQYF	TRBJ2-7	TRBV5-1
CASNPLAGGATEQFF	TRBJ2-1	TRBV10-2
CASSSRGRSGYTF	TRBJ1-2	TRBV7-9
CSVIGTDYEKLFF	TRBJ1-4	TRBV29-1
CASSLGSGQGRNEQFF	TRBJ2-1	TRBV11-3
CAWSITGVINQPQHF	TRBJ1-5	TRBV30
CASSITGLSYEQYF	TRBJ2-7	TRBV19
CASGPGLAGTDTQYF	TRBJ2-3	TRBV7-9
CASSQGTSVYGYTF	TRBJ1-2	TRBV5-1